The clone carrying this T cell receptor beta chain was seen only a few times. This specimen comes from a study of T-cell reconstitution after alpha-beta-depleted transplantation in children. The library targeted TCRbeta and was prepared with unique molecular identifiers. MiXCR was run by TCRdb on the PCR reads, yielding one entry per CDR3 protein. Of 170,000 or so distinct CDR3 sequences listed, more than 6.5% are singletons. Per the germline V gene, CDR1 is SGHAT and CDR2 is FQNNGV. This CDR3 contains 19 residues. V lost 5 bases and J 3 bases, leaving 25 bases between the germline ends. The sequence was obtained from a human donor who donated a stem cell graft to a child with Wiskott-Aldrich syndrome. The source material was PBMCs from the stem cell graft donor, sampled from the stem cell graft. V and J are TRBV11-2 and TRBJ2-2, with a tentative D call TRBD1 (6 bases). The CDR3: CASSPINQGLSGDTGELFF. CDR3 coding DNA: TGTGCCAGCAGCCCCATAAACCAGGGGTTGAGTGGGGACACCGGGGAGCTGTTTTTT.